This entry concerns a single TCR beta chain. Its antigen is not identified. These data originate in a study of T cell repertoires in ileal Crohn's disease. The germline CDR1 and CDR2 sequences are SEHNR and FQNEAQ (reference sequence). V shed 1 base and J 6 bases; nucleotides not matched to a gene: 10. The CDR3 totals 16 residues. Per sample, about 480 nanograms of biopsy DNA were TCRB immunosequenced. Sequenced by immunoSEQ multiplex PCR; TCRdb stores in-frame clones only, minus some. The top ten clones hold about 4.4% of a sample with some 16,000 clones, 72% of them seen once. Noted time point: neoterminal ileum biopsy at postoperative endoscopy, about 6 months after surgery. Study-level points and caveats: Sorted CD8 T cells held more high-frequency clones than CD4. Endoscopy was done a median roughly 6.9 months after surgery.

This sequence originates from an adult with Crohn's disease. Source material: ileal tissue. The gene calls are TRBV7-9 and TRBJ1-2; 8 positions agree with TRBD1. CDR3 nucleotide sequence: TGTGCCAGCAGCTTAGGGACAGGGAGTTTTCTCGATGGCTACACCTTC. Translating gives CASSLGTGSFLDGYTF.